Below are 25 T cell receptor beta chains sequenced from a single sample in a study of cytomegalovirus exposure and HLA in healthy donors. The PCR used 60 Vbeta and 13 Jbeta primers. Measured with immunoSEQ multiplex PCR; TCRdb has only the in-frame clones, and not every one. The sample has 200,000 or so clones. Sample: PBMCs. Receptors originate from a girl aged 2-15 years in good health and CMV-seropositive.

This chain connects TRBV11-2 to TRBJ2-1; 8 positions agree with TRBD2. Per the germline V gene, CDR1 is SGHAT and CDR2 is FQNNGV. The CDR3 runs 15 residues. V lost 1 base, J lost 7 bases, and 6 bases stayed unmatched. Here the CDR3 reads CASSLGGASGNEQFF. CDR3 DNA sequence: TGTGCCAGCAGCTTAGGGGGGGCTAGCGGGAATGAGCAGTTCTTC.

The CDR3 region is CASSLSGGSSYEQYF. For the CDR3, the DNA is TGTGCCAGCAGTTTATCGGGCGGGAGCTCCTACGAGCAGTACTTC. This rearrangement joins TRBV28 to TRBJ2-7; 7 bases fit TRBD2. With 1 base clipped from V and 0 bases from J, the junction kept 3 bases outside the gene matches. Germline CDR1 reads MDHEN; CDR2 reads SYDVKM. This CDR3 is built from 15 residues.

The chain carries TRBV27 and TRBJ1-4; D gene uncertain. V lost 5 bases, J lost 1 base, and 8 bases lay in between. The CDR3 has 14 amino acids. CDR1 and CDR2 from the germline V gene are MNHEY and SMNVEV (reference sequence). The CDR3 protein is CASSKLVTNEKLFF. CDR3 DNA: TGTGCCAGCAGTAAACTAGTAACTAATGAAAAACTGTTTTTT.

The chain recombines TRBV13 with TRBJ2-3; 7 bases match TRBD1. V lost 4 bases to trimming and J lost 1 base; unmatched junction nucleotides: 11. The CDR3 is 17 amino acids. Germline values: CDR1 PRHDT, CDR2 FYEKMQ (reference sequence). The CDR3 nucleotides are TGTGCCAGCAGCTCCGACAGGGACGATAGGGGCACAGATACGCAGTATTTT. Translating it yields CASSSDRDDRGTDTQYF.

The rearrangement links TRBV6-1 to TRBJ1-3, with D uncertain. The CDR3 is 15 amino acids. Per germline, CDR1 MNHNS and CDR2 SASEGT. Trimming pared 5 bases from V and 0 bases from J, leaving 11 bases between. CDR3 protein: CASSSRASSGNTIYF. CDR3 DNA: TGTGCCAGCAGTTCGCGGGCCTCCTCTGGAAACACCATATATTTT.

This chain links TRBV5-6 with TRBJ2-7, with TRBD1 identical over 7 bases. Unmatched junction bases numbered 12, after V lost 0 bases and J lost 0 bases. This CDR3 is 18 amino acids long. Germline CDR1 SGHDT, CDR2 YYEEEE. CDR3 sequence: CASSLAWIDRASSYEQYF. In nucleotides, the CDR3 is TGTGCCAGCAGCTTGGCCTGGATAGACAGGGCGAGCTCCTACGAGCAGTACTTC.

CDR3 sequence reads: CASSATGLATGELFF. CDR3 in DNA: TGCGCCAGCAGTGCAACCGGACTAGCCACCGGGGAGCTGTTTTTT. The chain uses TRBV10-2 and TRBJ2-2, with 8 bases lining up with TRBD2. The V gene end was trimmed by 4 bases and the J gene end by 4 bases; junction bases not matched to a gene: 5. Germline CDR1 WSHSY, CDR2 SAAADI. The CDR3 totals 15 residues.

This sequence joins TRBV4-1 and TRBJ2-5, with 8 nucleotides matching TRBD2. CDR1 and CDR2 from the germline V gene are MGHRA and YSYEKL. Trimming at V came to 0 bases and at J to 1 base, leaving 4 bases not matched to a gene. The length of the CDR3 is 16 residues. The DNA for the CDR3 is TGCGCCAGCAGCCAAGATCTACTAGCGGTCCAAGAGACCCAGTACTTC. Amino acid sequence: CASSQDLLAVQETQYF.

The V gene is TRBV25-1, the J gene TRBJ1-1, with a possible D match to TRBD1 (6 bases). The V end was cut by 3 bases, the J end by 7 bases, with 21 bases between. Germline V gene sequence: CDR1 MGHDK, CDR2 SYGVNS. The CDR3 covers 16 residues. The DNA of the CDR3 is TGTGCCAGCAGTGAGGATCAGGGGTCCCCGAAGAGTGAAGCTTTCTTT. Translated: CASSEDQGSPKSEAFF.

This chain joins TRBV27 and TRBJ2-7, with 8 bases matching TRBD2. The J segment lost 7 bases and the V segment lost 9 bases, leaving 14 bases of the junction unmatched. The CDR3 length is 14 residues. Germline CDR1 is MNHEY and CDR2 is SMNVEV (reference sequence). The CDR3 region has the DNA TGTGCCAGTGGTAGGCCAGCGGGAGTTTGGGAGCAGTACTTC. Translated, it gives CASGRPAGVWEQYF.

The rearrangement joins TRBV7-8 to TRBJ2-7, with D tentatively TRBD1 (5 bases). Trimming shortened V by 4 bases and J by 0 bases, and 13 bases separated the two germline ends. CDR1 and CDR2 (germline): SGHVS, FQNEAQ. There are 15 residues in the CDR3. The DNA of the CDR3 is TGTGCCAGCAGCTACAGGACCGTTAGCTCCTACGAGCAGTACTTC. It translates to CASSYRTVSSYEQYF.

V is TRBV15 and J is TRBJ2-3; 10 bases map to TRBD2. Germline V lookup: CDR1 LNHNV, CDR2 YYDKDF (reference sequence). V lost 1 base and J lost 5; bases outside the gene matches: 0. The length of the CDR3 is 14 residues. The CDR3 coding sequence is TGTGCCACCAGCAGAGGACTAGCGGGAGATACGCAGTATTTT. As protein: CATSRGLAGDTQYF.

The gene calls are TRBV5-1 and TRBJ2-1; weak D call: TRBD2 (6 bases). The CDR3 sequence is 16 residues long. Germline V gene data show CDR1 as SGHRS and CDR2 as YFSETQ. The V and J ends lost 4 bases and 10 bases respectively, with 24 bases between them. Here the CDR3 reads CASSIQVQTSGQEQFF. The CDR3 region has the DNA TGCGCCAGCAGCATACAGGTTCAGACGAGCGGGCAGGAGCAGTTCTTC.

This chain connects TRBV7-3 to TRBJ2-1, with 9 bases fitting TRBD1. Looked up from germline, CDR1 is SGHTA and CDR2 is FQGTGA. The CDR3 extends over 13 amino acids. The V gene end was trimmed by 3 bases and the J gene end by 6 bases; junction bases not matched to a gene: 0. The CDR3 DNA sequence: TGTGCCAGCAGCTTGGGACAGGGCAATGAGCAGTTCTTC. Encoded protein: CASSLGQGNEQFF.

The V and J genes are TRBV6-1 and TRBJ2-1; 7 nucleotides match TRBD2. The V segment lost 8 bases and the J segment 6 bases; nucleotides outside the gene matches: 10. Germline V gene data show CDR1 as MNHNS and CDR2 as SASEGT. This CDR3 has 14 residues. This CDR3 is CASVRAGLANEQFF. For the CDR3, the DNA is TGTGCCAGCGTACGAGCGGGATTAGCCAATGAGCAGTTCTTC.

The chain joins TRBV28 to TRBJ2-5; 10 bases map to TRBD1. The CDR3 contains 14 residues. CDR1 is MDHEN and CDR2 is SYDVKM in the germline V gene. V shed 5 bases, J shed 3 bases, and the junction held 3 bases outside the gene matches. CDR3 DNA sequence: TGTGCCAGCAGTGTGGGGACAGGGGAAGAGACCCAGTACTTC. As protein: CASSVGTGEETQYF.

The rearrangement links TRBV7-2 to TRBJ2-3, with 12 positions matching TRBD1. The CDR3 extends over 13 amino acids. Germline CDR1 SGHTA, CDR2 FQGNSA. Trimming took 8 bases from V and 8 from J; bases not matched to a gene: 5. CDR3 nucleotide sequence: TGTGCCAGCGGGACAGGGGGCGTCGGTACGCAGTATTTT. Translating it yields CASGTGGVGTQYF.

The CDR3, as DNA: TGCGCCAGCAGCCCCACAGGGTTGGCTCTGGGCTACACCTTC. It encodes CASSPTGLALGYTF. This chain joins TRBV5-1 and TRBJ1-2; weak D call: TRBD1 (6 bases). The germline CDR1 and CDR2 sequences are SGHRS and YFSETQ. V gave up 4 bases and J gave up 8 bases, with 18 bases separating them. This CDR3 has 14 residues.

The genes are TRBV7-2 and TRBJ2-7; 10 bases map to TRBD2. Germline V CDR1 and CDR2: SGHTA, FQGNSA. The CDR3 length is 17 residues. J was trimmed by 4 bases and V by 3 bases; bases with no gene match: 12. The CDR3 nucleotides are TGTGCCAGCAGCTTCCTCTCCCTGGGGACTAGCGAGTACGAGCAGTACTTC. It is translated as CASSFLSLGTSEYEQYF.

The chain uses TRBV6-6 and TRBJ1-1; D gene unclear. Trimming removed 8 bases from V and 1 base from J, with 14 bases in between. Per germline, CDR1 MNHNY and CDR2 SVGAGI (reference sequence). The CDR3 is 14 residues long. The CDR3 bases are TGTGCCAGCTCCCCCGGGAGTGAGAACACTGAAGCTTTCTTT. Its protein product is CASSPGSENTEAFF.

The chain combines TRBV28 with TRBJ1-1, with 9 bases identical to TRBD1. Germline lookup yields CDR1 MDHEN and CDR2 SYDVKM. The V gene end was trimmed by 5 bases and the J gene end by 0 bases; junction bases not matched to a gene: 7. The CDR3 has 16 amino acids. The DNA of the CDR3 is TGTGCCAGCAGTCAGACAGGGGGAGGTATGAACACTGAAGCTTTCTTT. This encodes CASSQTGGGMNTEAFF.

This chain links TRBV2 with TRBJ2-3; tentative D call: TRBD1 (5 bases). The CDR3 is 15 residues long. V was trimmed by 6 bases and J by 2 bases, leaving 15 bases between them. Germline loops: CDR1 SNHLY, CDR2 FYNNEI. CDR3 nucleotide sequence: TGTGCCAGCAGCCTGCAGGGCCCGAACACAGATACGCAGTATTTT. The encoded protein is CASSLQGPNTDTQYF.

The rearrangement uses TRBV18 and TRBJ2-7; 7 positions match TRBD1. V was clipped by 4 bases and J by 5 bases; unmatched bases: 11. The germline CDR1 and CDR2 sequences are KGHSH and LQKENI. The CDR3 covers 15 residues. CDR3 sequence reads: CASSLSRQGPHEQYF. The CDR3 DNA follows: TGTGCCAGCTCACTTAGCAGACAGGGTCCCCACGAGCAGTACTTC.

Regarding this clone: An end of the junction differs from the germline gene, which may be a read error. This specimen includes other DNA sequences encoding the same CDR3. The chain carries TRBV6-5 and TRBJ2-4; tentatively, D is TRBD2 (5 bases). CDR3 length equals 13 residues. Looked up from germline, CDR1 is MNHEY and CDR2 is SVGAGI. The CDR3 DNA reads TGCGCCAGCAAAAAACTAGTGGAAAACATTCAGTACTTC. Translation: CASKKLVENIQYF.

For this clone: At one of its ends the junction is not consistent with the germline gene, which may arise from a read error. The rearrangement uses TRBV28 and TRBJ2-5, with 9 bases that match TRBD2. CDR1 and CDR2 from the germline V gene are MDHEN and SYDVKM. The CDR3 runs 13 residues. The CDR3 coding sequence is TGTGCCAGCAATTTAGCGGGAGAAGAGACCCAGTACTTC. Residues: CASNLAGEETQYF.